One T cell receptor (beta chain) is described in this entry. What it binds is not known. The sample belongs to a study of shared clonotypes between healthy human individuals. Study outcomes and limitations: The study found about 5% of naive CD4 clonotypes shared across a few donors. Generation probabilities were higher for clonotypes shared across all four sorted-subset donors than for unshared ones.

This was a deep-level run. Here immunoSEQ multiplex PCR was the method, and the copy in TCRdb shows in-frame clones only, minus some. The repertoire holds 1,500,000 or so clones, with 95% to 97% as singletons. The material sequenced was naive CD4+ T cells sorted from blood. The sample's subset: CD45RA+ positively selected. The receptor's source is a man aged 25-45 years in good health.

The CDR3: CASSFRTSGKDTQYF. The CDR3 nucleotides read TGTGCCAGCAGCTTCAGGACTAGCGGGAAGGATACGCAGTATTTT. The chain uses TRBV5-6 and TRBJ2-3, with 12 bases aligning to TRBD2. Germline CDR1 SGHDT, CDR2 YYEEEE. Unmatched junction bases numbered 4, after V lost 2 bases and J lost 6 bases. This CDR3 has 15 residues.